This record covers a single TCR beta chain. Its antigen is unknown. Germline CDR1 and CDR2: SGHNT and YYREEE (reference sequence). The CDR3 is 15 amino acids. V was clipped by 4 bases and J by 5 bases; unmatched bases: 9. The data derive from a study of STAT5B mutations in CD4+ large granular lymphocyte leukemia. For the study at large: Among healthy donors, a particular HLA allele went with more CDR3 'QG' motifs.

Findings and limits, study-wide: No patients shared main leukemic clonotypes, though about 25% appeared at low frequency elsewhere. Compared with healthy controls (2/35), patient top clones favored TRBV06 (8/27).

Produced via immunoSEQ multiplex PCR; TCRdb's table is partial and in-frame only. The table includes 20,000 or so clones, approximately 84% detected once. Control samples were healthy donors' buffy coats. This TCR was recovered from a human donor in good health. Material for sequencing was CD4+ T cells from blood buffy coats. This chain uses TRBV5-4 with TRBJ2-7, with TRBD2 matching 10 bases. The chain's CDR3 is CASSRTSGNRHEQYF. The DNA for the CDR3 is TGTGCCAGCAGCCGAACTAGCGGGAACCGCCACGAGCAGTACTTC.